This TCR beta chain was documented in a study of T cells in localized non-small cell lung cancer. Overall study results and limits: When the top 100 tumor clones were examined, a median approximately 54 of them also appeared in the adjacent lung, which was paired and uninvolved. The study found T cell clonality highest in uninvolved adjacent lung, above tumor.

This table comes from immunoSEQ multiplex PCR, and its TCRdb copy is limited to in-frame clones, with some not included. Among several thousand clones listed, around 18% were seen once. This clone was recorded a few times. Antigen specificity is unknown. The CDR3 is 17 residues long. V trimming: 5 bases; J trimming: 5 bases; junction bases outside the gene matches: 8. Germline V gene sequence: CDR1 SGHNT, CDR2 YENEEA. Sequenced here: lung tumor tissue, sampled before any cancer treatment. The rearrangement uses TRBV11-3 and TRBJ2-1; TRBD2 matches 14 bases. This TCR was recovered from a man aged 40-75 years with stage I squamous cell lung carcinoma. CDR3 DNA: TGTGCCAGCAGCCAGACTAGCGGGGGGGCGATCCACAATGAGCAGTTCTTC. Translated, it gives CASSQTSGGAIHNEQFF.